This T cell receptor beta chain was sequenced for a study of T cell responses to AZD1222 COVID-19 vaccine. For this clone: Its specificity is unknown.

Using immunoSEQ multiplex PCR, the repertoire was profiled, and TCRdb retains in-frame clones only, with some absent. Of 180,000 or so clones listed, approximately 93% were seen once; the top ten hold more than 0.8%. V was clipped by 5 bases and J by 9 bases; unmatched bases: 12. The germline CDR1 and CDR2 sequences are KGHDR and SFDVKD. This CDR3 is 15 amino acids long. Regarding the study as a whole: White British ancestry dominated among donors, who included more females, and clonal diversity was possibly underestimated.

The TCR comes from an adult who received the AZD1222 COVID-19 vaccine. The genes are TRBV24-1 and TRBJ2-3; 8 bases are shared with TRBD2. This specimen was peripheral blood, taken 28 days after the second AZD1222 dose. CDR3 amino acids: CATSGSGGSRGTQYF. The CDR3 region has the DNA TGTGCCACCAGTGGGAGCGGGGGAAGCAGGGGAACGCAGTATTTT.